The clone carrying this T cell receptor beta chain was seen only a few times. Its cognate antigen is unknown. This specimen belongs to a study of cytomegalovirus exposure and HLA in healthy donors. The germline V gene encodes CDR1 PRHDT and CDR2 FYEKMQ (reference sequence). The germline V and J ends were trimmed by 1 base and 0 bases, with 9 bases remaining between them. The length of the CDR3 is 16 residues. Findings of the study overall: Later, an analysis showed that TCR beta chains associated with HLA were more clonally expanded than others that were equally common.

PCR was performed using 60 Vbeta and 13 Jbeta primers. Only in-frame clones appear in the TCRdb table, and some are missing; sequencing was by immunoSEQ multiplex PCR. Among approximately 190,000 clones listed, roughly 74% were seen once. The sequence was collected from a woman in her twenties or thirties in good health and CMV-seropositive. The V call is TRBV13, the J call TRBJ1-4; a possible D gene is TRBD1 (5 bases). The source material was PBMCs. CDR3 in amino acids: CASSLEGPATNEKLFF. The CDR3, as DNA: TGTGCCAGCAGCTTAGAGGGGCCGGCAACTAATGAAAAACTGTTTTTT.